A selection of T cell receptor beta chains follows, all from one sample in a study of T cell repertoires in cytomegalovirus infection. Their antigen targets remain unknown. TCRdb re-analysed the reads in MiXCR, keeping a single row per CDR3 protein. The table records more than 250,000 distinct CDR3 sequences, 25% of them present only once. Sequences were derived from cultured PBMCs, sampled from culture after CMV antigen stimulation. The receptors derive from a human donor in good health (CMV status not recorded). Some clones in this sample may be carry-over from other donors' samples. The CDR3 runs from the conserved cysteine through the conserved F or W. Each record gives: clone size, CDR3 length, J gene, D gene, V gene, CDR3 protein, CDR3 DNA. The D gene is left open where the match is weak. Some rows mark clone size as missing; the rest say once, few, many or name a class of expanded clone.

clone size: many
CDR3 length: 15
J gene: TRBJ1-5
D gene: .
V gene: TRBV7-8
CDR3 protein: CASSQGHFSNQPQHF
CDR3 DNA: TGTGCCAGCAGCCAAGGACACTTTAGCAATCAGCCCCAGCATTTT

clone size: .
CDR3 length: 13
J gene: TRBJ1-2
D gene: .
V gene: TRBV6-2/TRBV6-3
CDR3 protein: CASSYGDDRGYTF
CDR3 DNA: TGTGCCAGCAGTTATGGCGACGATCGTGGCTACACCTTC

clone size: .
CDR3 length: 16
J gene: TRBJ1-3
D gene: .
V gene: TRBV12-3/TRBV12-4
CDR3 protein: CASSLGQGGFGNTIYF
CDR3 DNA: TGTGCCAGCAGTTTAGGCCAGGGAGGTTTTGGAAACACCATATATTTT

clone size: few
CDR3 length: 14
J gene: TRBJ2-1
D gene: .
V gene: TRBV12-3/TRBV12-4
CDR3 protein: CASGSGSSYNEQFF
CDR3 DNA: TGTGCCAGCGGTTCGGGGAGCTCCTACAATGAGCAGTTCTTC

clone size: few
CDR3 length: 14
J gene: TRBJ2-3
D gene: TRBD1
V gene: TRBV5-6
CDR3 protein: CASSQQGSTDTQYF
CDR3 DNA: TGTGCCAGCAGCCAACAGGGGAGCACAGATACGCAGTATTTT

clone size: few
CDR3 length: 15
J gene: TRBJ2-5
D gene: TRBD2
V gene: TRBV5-1
CDR3 protein: CASSVHSGGEETQYF
CDR3 DNA: TGCGCCAGCAGCGTCCATAGCGGGGGAGAAGAGACCCAGTACTTC

clone size: .
CDR3 length: 14
J gene: TRBJ1-5
D gene: .
V gene: TRBV7-9
CDR3 protein: CASSPQAVSQPQHF
CDR3 DNA: TGTGCCAGCAGCCCCCAGGCAGTCTCACAGCCCCAGCATTTT

clone size: few
CDR3 length: 14
J gene: TRBJ1-6
D gene: .
V gene: TRBV6-5
CDR3 protein: CASRQARGQSPLHF
CDR3 DNA: TGTGCCAGCAGACAGGCGAGAGGGCAATCACCCCTCCACTTT

clone size: once
CDR3 length: 15
J gene: TRBJ2-2
D gene: TRBD2
V gene: TRBV27
CDR3 protein: CASRAPGLSTGELFF
CDR3 DNA: TGTGCCAGCAGAGCCCCGGGACTATCCACCGGGGAGCTGTTTTTT

clone size: many
CDR3 length: 15
J gene: TRBJ2-5
D gene: TRBD2
V gene: TRBV7-2
CDR3 protein: CASSLSASGQETQYF
CDR3 DNA: TGTGCCAGCAGCTTATCGGCTAGCGGCCAAGAGACCCAGTACTTC

clone size: .
CDR3 length: 15
J gene: TRBJ2-3
D gene: .
V gene: TRBV6-5
CDR3 protein: CASRLDSLSTDTQYF
CDR3 DNA: TGTGCCAGCAGACTGGACTCCTTAAGCACAGATACGCAGTATTTT

clone size: few
CDR3 length: 13
J gene: TRBJ2-7
D gene: .
V gene: TRBV28
CDR3 protein: CASTSRRFYEQYF
CDR3 DNA: TGTGCCAGCACGAGCAGGCGATTTTACGAGCAGTACTTC

clone size: .
CDR3 length: 13
J gene: TRBJ1-5
D gene: .
V gene: TRBV5-1
CDR3 protein: CASSLDPRGPQHF
CDR3 DNA: TGCGCCAGCAGCCTGGACCCGAGAGGACCCCAGCATTTT

clone size: few
CDR3 length: 13
J gene: TRBJ2-3
D gene: .
V gene: TRBV12-3/TRBV12-4
CDR3 protein: CASSLEFSDTQYF
CDR3 DNA: TGTGCCAGCAGTTTAGAGTTTTCAGATACGCAGTATTTT

clone size: .
CDR3 length: 15
J gene: TRBJ1-2
D gene: TRBD1
V gene: TRBV25-1
CDR3 protein: CASSVVQGVNDGYTF
CDR3 DNA: TGTGCCAGCAGTGTCGTTCAGGGGGTTAACGATGGCTACACCTTC

clone size: few
CDR3 length: 13
J gene: TRBJ2-4
D gene: .
V gene: TRBV19
CDR3 protein: CASTEGSKNIQYF
CDR3 DNA: TGTGCCAGTACTGAGGGCTCCAAAAACATTCAGTACTTC

clone size: many
CDR3 length: 16
J gene: TRBJ2-4
D gene: .
V gene: TRBV7-2
CDR3 protein: CASSSAGNGAKNIQYF
CDR3 DNA: TGTGCCAGCAGCTCCGCAGGGAATGGAGCCAAAAACATTCAGTACTTC

clone size: few
CDR3 length: 14
J gene: TRBJ2-2
D gene: .
V gene: TRBV19
CDR3 protein: CASTAVLNTGELFF
CDR3 DNA: TGTGCCAGTACCGCAGTTTTAAACACCGGGGAGCTGTTTTTT

clone size: .
CDR3 length: 15
J gene: TRBJ1-3
D gene: .
V gene: TRBV2
CDR3 protein: CASSEDRHSGNTIYF
CDR3 DNA: TGTGCCAGCAGTGAAGACAGACACTCTGGAAACACCATATATTTT

clone size: .
CDR3 length: 16
J gene: TRBJ1-2
D gene: .
V gene: TRBV12-3/TRBV12-4
CDR3 protein: CASSPTPRTANYGYTF
CDR3 DNA: TGTGCCAGCAGCCCCACCCCCCGGACAGCCAACTATGGCTACACCTTC

clone size: many
CDR3 length: 14
J gene: TRBJ1-3
D gene: .
V gene: TRBV11-2
CDR3 protein: CASSLGSSGNTIYF
CDR3 DNA: TGTGCCAGCAGCTTAGGGTCATCTGGAAACACCATATATTTT

clone size: .
CDR3 length: 13
J gene: TRBJ2-2
D gene: .
V gene: TRBV24-1
CDR3 protein: CATRRAKTGELFF
CDR3 DNA: TGTGCCACCAGGAGGGCCAAGACCGGGGAGCTGTTTTTT

clone size: .
CDR3 length: 14
J gene: TRBJ1-1
D gene: .
V gene: TRBV7-8
CDR3 protein: CASSFPVENTEAFF
CDR3 DNA: TGTGCCAGCAGCTTCCCAGTGGAGAACACTGAAGCTTTCTTT

clone size: once
CDR3 length: 16
J gene: TRBJ2-2
D gene: TRBD2
V gene: TRBV7-7
CDR3 protein: CASSSTSGENTGELFF
CDR3 DNA: TGTGCTAGCAGCTCGACTAGCGGGGAGAACACCGGGGAGCTGTTTTTT

clone size: many
CDR3 length: 14
J gene: TRBJ1-1
D gene: .
V gene: TRBV7-2
CDR3 protein: CASSFGQQNTEAFF
CDR3 DNA: TGTGCCAGCAGCTTCGGACAGCAGAACACTGAAGCTTTCTTT

clone size: many
CDR3 length: 16
J gene: TRBJ1-5
D gene: .
V gene: TRBV18
CDR3 protein: CASSHEKTGSNQPQHF
CDR3 DNA: TGTGCCAGCTCACACGAAAAGACGGGTAGCAATCAGCCCCAGCATTTT

clone size: many
CDR3 length: 13
J gene: TRBJ2-3
D gene: TRBD2
V gene: TRBV7-2
CDR3 protein: CASSYRGGDTQYF
CDR3 DNA: TGTGCCAGCAGCTATCGGGGGGGAGATACGCAGTATTTT

clone size: many
CDR3 length: 13
J gene: TRBJ2-1
D gene: .
V gene: TRBV7-2
CDR3 protein: CASSPEFTGEQFF
CDR3 DNA: TGTGCCAGCAGCCCAGAGTTTACGGGAGAGCAGTTCTTC

clone size: many
CDR3 length: 14
J gene: TRBJ2-1
D gene: .
V gene: TRBV7-2
CDR3 protein: CASSLAPGAGEQFF
CDR3 DNA: TGTGCCAGCAGCTTAGCCCCTGGTGCCGGTGAGCAGTTCTTC

clone size: many
CDR3 length: 15
J gene: TRBJ2-3
D gene: TRBD2
V gene: TRBV28
CDR3 protein: CASSAAGREADTQYF
CDR3 DNA: TGTGCCAGCAGTGCCGCTGGGCGGGAGGCAGATACGCAGTATTTT

clone size: .
CDR3 length: 14
J gene: TRBJ1-1
D gene: TRBD1
V gene: TRBV29-1
CDR3 protein: CSAQSGTVNTEAFF
CDR3 DNA: TGCAGCGCACAATCCGGGACAGTGAACACTGAAGCTTTCTTT

clone size: .
CDR3 length: 14
J gene: TRBJ1-2
D gene: .
V gene: TRBV29-1
CDR3 protein: CSARGQSNNYGYTF
CDR3 DNA: TGCAGCGCACGGGGTCAGTCGAATAACTATGGCTACACCTTC

clone size: few
CDR3 length: 16
J gene: TRBJ1-3
D gene: TRBD1
V gene: TRBV28
CDR3 protein: CASSFWGTAPGNTIYF
CDR3 DNA: TGTGCCAGCAGTTTTTGGGGGACAGCACCTGGAAACACCATATATTTT

clone size: few
CDR3 length: 15
J gene: TRBJ2-1
D gene: TRBD2
V gene: TRBV6-2/TRBV6-3
CDR3 protein: CASLAPGLAYNEQFF
CDR3 DNA: TGTGCCAGCCTTGCTCCGGGACTAGCGTACAATGAGCAGTTCTTC

clone size: few
CDR3 length: 16
J gene: TRBJ1-2
D gene: .
V gene: TRBV12-3/TRBV12-4
CDR3 protein: CASSSGEGRANYGYTF
CDR3 DNA: TGTGCCAGCAGTTCCGGAGAGGGGAGGGCTAACTATGGCTACACCTTC

clone size: .
CDR3 length: 17
J gene: TRBJ2-2
D gene: TRBD2
V gene: TRBV4-3
CDR3 protein: CASSQDGVAGAAGELFF
CDR3 DNA: TGCGCCAGCAGCCAAGACGGGGTAGCGGGAGCCGCCGGGGAGCTGTTTTTT

clone size: .
CDR3 length: 13
J gene: TRBJ1-5
D gene: .
V gene: TRBV14
CDR3 protein: CASSLGHNQPQHF
CDR3 DNA: TGTGCCAGCAGCCTGGGACATAATCAGCCCCAGCATTTT

clone size: few
CDR3 length: 15
J gene: TRBJ1-2
D gene: TRBD1
V gene: TRBV27
CDR3 protein: CASSGTGRANYGYTF
CDR3 DNA: TGTGCCAGCAGCGGGACAGGCCGCGCTAACTATGGCTACACCTTC

clone size: .
CDR3 length: 13
J gene: TRBJ2-5
D gene: TRBD1
V gene: TRBV24-1
CDR3 protein: CAARDSPTETQYF
CDR3 DNA: TGTGCCGCCAGGGACAGTCCCACGGAGACCCAGTACTTC

clone size: .
CDR3 length: 17
J gene: TRBJ2-1
D gene: TRBD2
V gene: TRBV24-1
CDR3 protein: CATSDLRTSGSGDEQFF
CDR3 DNA: TGTGCCACCAGTGATTTGCGAACTAGCGGGAGTGGGGATGAGCAGTTCTTC

clone size: .
CDR3 length: 18
J gene: TRBJ1-3
D gene: .
V gene: TRBV7-9
CDR3 protein: CASSLPRQKAVSGNTIYF
CDR3 DNA: TGTGCCAGCAGCTTACCCCGTCAAAAGGCCGTCTCTGGAAACACCATATATTTT

clone size: few
CDR3 length: 15
J gene: TRBJ2-7
D gene: TRBD2
V gene: TRBV7-2
CDR3 protein: CASSLGGRARYEQYF
CDR3 DNA: TGTGCCAGCAGCTTAGGGGGGAGGGCTAGGTACGAGCAGTACTTC

clone size: .
CDR3 length: 15
J gene: TRBJ2-2
D gene: TRBD2
V gene: TRBV7-9
CDR3 protein: CASSWRASGPGELFF
CDR3 DNA: TGTGCCAGCAGTTGGCGTGCTAGCGGGCCCGGGGAGCTGTTTTTT

clone size: few
CDR3 length: 13
J gene: TRBJ2-7
D gene: .
V gene: TRBV28
CDR3 protein: CASSHVARDEQYF
CDR3 DNA: TGTGCCAGCAGTCACGTAGCCCGTGACGAGCAGTACTTC

clone size: few
CDR3 length: 16
J gene: TRBJ2-7
D gene: TRBD2
V gene: TRBV4-2
CDR3 protein: CASSQGLAGEFYEQYF
CDR3 DNA: TGTGCCAGCAGCCAAGGGCTAGCGGGAGAGTTCTACGAGCAGTACTTC

clone size: many
CDR3 length: 14
J gene: TRBJ1-2
D gene: .
V gene: TRBV6-2/TRBV6-3
CDR3 protein: CASSYSRGPGGYTF
CDR3 DNA: TGTGCCAGCAGTTACTCGAGAGGGCCAGGTGGCTACACCTTC

clone size: .
CDR3 length: 16
J gene: TRBJ2-5
D gene: TRBD2
V gene: TRBV20-1
CDR3 protein: CSARDSRLADPRTQYF
CDR3 DNA: TGCAGTGCTAGAGATAGCCGACTAGCGGACCCACGGACCCAGTACTTC

clone size: .
CDR3 length: 13
J gene: TRBJ2-7
D gene: .
V gene: TRBV7-2
CDR3 protein: CASSEGPTYEQYF
CDR3 DNA: TGTGCCAGCTCAGAGGGACCCACCTACGAGCAGTACTTC

clone size: once
CDR3 length: 19
J gene: TRBJ2-1
D gene: .
V gene: TRBV6-2/TRBV6-3
CDR3 protein: CASSHGTRLGIPSYNGQFF
CDR3 DNA: TGTGCCAGCAGTCACGGTACGAGACTCGGGATCCCCTCCTACAATGGGCAGTTCTTC

clone size: .
CDR3 length: 14
J gene: TRBJ1-6
D gene: .
V gene: TRBV12-3/TRBV12-4
CDR3 protein: CASRPSGYSSPLHF
CDR3 DNA: TGTGCCAGCAGGCCCTCGGGTTACTCCTCACCCCTCCACTTT

clone size: few
CDR3 length: 14
J gene: TRBJ1-4
D gene: .
V gene: TRBV6-5
CDR3 protein: CASSYAGANEKLFF
CDR3 DNA: TGTGCCAGCAGTTACGCCGGGGCTAATGAAAAACTGTTTTTT

clone size: few
CDR3 length: 14
J gene: TRBJ1-2
D gene: TRBD1
V gene: TRBV27
CDR3 protein: CASSWTGGSYGYTF
CDR3 DNA: TGTGCCAGCAGTTGGACAGGGGGGAGCTATGGCTACACCTTC

clone size: .
CDR3 length: 13
J gene: TRBJ2-3
D gene: .
V gene: TRBV24-1
CDR3 protein: CATRGPWGDTQYF
CDR3 DNA: TGTGCCACACGCGGACCTTGGGGAGATACGCAGTATTTT

clone size: .
CDR3 length: 15
J gene: TRBJ1-5
D gene: .
V gene: TRBV18
CDR3 protein: CASSPLGGINQPQHF
CDR3 DNA: TGTGCCAGCTCACCCTTAGGAGGGATTAATCAGCCCCAGCATTTT

clone size: .
CDR3 length: 16
J gene: TRBJ2-5
D gene: TRBD2
V gene: TRBV4-3
CDR3 protein: CASSSGGGGSQETQYF
CDR3 DNA: TGCGCCAGCTCTTCTGGGGGGGGGGGGTCACAAGAGACCCAGTACTTC

clone size: .
CDR3 length: 17
J gene: TRBJ1-5
D gene: TRBD1
V gene: TRBV14
CDR3 protein: CASSHTTTGALNQPQHF
CDR3 DNA: TGTGCCAGCAGCCACACAACCACAGGGGCCCTAAATCAGCCCCAGCATTTT

clone size: .
CDR3 length: 16
J gene: TRBJ2-5
D gene: TRBD2
V gene: TRBV5-5
CDR3 protein: CASRLRSSGYQETQYF
CDR3 DNA: TGTGCCAGCAGGTTGAGGTCTAGCGGGTACCAAGAGACCCAGTACTTC

clone size: few
CDR3 length: 13
J gene: TRBJ1-2
D gene: .
V gene: TRBV11-2
CDR3 protein: CASSFDGSWGYTF
CDR3 DNA: TGTGCCAGCAGCTTTGACGGGTCTTGGGGCTACACCTTC

clone size: many
CDR3 length: 15
J gene: TRBJ1-6
D gene: .
V gene: TRBV7-2
CDR3 protein: CASSPPADYNSPLHF
CDR3 DNA: TGTGCCAGCAGCCCCCCCGCGGACTATAATTCACCCCTCCACTTT

clone size: .
CDR3 length: 13
J gene: TRBJ1-2
D gene: .
V gene: TRBV6-5
CDR3 protein: CASSYSQGNGYTF
CDR3 DNA: TGTGCCAGCAGTTACTCACAGGGTAATGGCTACACCTTC